These 7 T cell receptor beta chains share one sample of origin, sequenced in a study of blood T cell repertoires in COVID-19. Profiled with immunoSEQ multiplex PCR; TCRdb holds only in-frame clones, not every one. The repertoire has around 260,000 clones, 89% of them found once; the top ten carry 0.85% to 0.95%. Sequenced sample: peripheral blood. The receptor source for this set is a middle-aged woman who had recovered from COVID-19.

The chain is built from TRBV19 and TRBJ2-3; 7 bases line up with TRBD2. J was trimmed by 6 bases and V by 0 bases; bases with no gene match: 9. The germline gives CDR1 LNHDA, CDR2 SQIVND (reference sequence). The length of the CDR3 is 16 residues. CDR3 sequence reads: CASSIDRPGGKDTQYF. CDR3 DNA sequence: TGTGCCAGTAGTATAGATCGGCCGGGGGGTAAGGATACGCAGTATTTT.

In its sample, this clone was seen once. The CDR3 reads CASEYRATGELFF. The CDR3 DNA follows: TGTGCCAGCGAGTACAGGGCAACCGGGGAGCTGTTTTTT. The chain uses TRBV11-3 and TRBJ2-2, with D possibly TRBD1 on 6 matching bases. CDR1 and CDR2 (germline): SGHNT, YENEEA. This CDR3 is 13 amino acids long. Trimming removed 8 bases from V and 5 bases from J, with 12 bases in between.

The chain combines TRBV7-9 with TRBJ1-1; D not certain. The ends were cut back, 5 bases at V and 3 bases at J, with 7 bases in the middle. This CDR3 region has 12 residues. From germline, CDR1 is SEHNR and CDR2 FQNEAQ (reference sequence). The CDR3 is CASSAGDTEAFF. Here the CDR3 DNA reads TGTGCCAGCAGCGCCGGGGACACTGAAGCTTTCTTT. Together with reference TRBV7-9 and TRBJ1-1, the CDR3 gives the full variable domain: DTGVSQNPRHKITKRGQNVTFRCDPISEHNRLYWYRQTLGQGPEFLTYFQNEAQLEKSRLLSDRFSAERPKGSFSTLEIQRTEQGDSAMYLCASSAGDTEAFFGQGTRLTVV.

The rearrangement uses TRBV6-5 and TRBJ2-3, with D possibly matching TRBD2 (7 bases). This CDR3 has 15 amino acids. Trimming took off 6 bases at V and 6 bases at J, with 19 bases between the two ends. From germline, CDR1 is MNHEY and CDR2 SVGAGI. CDR3 coding DNA: TGTGCCAGCAGGAGAGGGGGGGGCTTCCACGATACGCAGTATTTT. Amino acid sequence: CASRRGGGFHDTQYF.

The V and J genes are TRBV7-6 and TRBJ2-5; D gene unclear. Per germline, CDR1 SGHVS and CDR2 FNYEAQ. The CDR3 totals 15 residues. V lost 1 base, J lost 1 base, and 10 bases lay in between. The CDR3 region has the DNA TGTGCCAGCAGCTTAGAGCTGTCATCCCAAGAGACCCAGTACTTC. Translation gives CASSLELSSQETQYF.

This chain joins TRBV7-9 and TRBJ2-6; D is ambiguous. V was cut by 7 bases and J by 0 bases, with 7 bases left in between. The CDR3 contains 14 residues. Germline V gene lookup returns CDR1 SEHNR and CDR2 FQNEAQ (reference sequence). The CDR3 here is CASKIVSGANVLTF. The CDR3 nucleotides are TGTGCCAGCAAAATAGTCTCTGGGGCCAACGTCCTGACTTTC.

The CDR3, as DNA: TGTGCCAGCAGCTCTAGACTAGCGGGGGAGCCCTACGAGCAGTACTTC. Its translation is CASSSRLAGEPYEQYF. The rearrangement links TRBV7-6 to TRBJ2-7; TRBD2 agrees at 12 bases. The CDR3 is 16 amino acids. V was clipped by 4 bases and J by 2 bases; unmatched bases: 6. The germline V gene has CDR1 SGHVS and CDR2 FNYEAQ.